Each of the 10 T cell receptor beta chains below was sequenced from the same sample in a study of T cell responses to AZD1222 COVID-19 vaccine. Profiled with immunoSEQ multiplex PCR; TCRdb holds only in-frame clones, not every one. This sample has about 190,000 clones, with approximately 92% found just once. Sample: peripheral blood, taken on day 0 of AZD1222 vaccination. These receptors came from an adult in good health.

The chain's CDR3 is CASSSSGSHEQYF. The CDR3 coding sequence is TGTGCCAGCTCATCATCCGGGAGCCACGAGCAGTACTTC. The rearrangement uses TRBV18 and TRBJ2-7, with D perhaps TRBD2 (6 bases). Between the trimmed V and J ends, which lost 5 bases and 5 bases, there was a span of 13 bases. Per the germline V gene, CDR1 is KGHSH and CDR2 is LQKENI. The CDR3 runs 13 residues.

The chain joins TRBV6-5 to TRBJ1-3; no firm D call. This CDR3 contains 15 residues. The V gene's germline CDR1 is MNHEY and CDR2 SVGAGI. V lost 0 bases to trimming and J lost 5 bases, with 11 bases between them. The CDR3 DNA reads as TGTGCCAGCAGTTACTCGAAGGCAGGCCGAAACACCATATATTTT. Translating gives CASSYSKAGRNTIYF.

The rearrangement joins TRBV11-2 to TRBJ1-4, with a tentative D call TRBD1 (6 bases). The CDR3 length is 14 residues. CDR1 SGHAT and CDR2 FQNNGV come from the germline V gene. Trimming removed 5 bases from V and 8 bases from J, with 15 bases in between. This chain's CDR3 is CASSPTQGWEKLFF. The CDR3 region has the DNA TGTGCCAGCAGCCCTACACAGGGTTGGGAAAAACTGTTTTTT.

The chain carries TRBV29-1 and TRBJ1-1; D unclear. V lost 4 bases to trimming and J lost 0 bases, with 12 bases between them. Germline assignment: CDR1 SQVTM and CDR2 ANQGSEA. This CDR3 contains 14 residues. The CDR3 region has the DNA TGCAGCGTTGGGTGGGCGGCCATGAACACTGAAGCTTTCTTT. Protein: CSVGWAAMNTEAFF.

The genes are TRBV12-3 or TRBV12-4 and TRBJ2-7; D possibly corresponds to TRBD1 (6 bases). The CDR3 totals 13 residues. V gave up 6 bases and J gave up 2 bases, with 11 bases separating them. CDR3 amino acids: CASRQQGPYEQYF. The CDR3 DNA reads as TGTGCCAGCAGGCAACAGGGCCCCTACGAGCAGTACTTC.

The chain couples TRBV19 to TRBJ2-1; 12 bases fit TRBD2. The germline V gene encodes CDR1 LNHDA and CDR2 SQIVND (reference sequence). This CDR3 has 16 residues. The ends lost 4 bases at V and 4 bases at J; junction bases unmatched: 5. The CDR3 nucleotides are TGTGCCAGTAGTACACAGACTAGCGGGGGTTACAATGAGCAGTTCTTC. Protein sequence: CASSTQTSGGYNEQFF.

A note on this clone: This same CDR3 is encoded by further DNA sequences in the sample. This chain links TRBV18 with TRBJ1-1; D not resolved. Trimming took off 6 bases at V and 1 base at J, with 6 bases between the two ends. CDR1 and CDR2 from the germline V gene are KGHSH and LQKENI. The CDR3 sequence is 12 residues long. CDR3 in amino acids: CASSPGNTEAFF. CDR3 nucleotide sequence: TGTGCCAGCTCGCCAGGGAACACTGAAGCTTTCTTT.

This chain joins TRBV5-4 and TRBJ2-7; TRBD1 matches 7 bases. The length of the CDR3 is 14 residues. V shed 2 bases and J 3 bases; nucleotides not matched to a gene: 5. Germline CDR1 SGHNT, CDR2 YYREEE (reference sequence). The CDR3 loop reads CASSLPGQNYEQYF. The CDR3 nucleotides are TGTGCCAGCAGCTTACCGGGACAGAACTACGAGCAGTACTTC.

Concerning this clone itself: The identical CDR3 is also encoded by other nucleotide sequences in the sample. The chain couples TRBV3-1 (or the pseudogene TRBV3-2) to TRBJ1-5; a possible D gene is TRBD1 (5 bases). The CDR3 has 14 amino acids. Germline V gives CDR1 LGHDT, CDR2 YNNKEL (reference sequence). V lost 3 bases, J lost 1 base, and 7 bases lay in between. CDR3: CASSHGGSNQPQHF. The CDR3 DNA reads TGTGCCAGCAGCCATGGGGGGAGCAATCAGCCCCAGCATTTT.

This clone was observed a single time. The CDR3 coding sequence is TGTGCCAGCAGCCAAGAAACCGGGACAGGTCGCTACGAGCAGTACTTC. It is translated as CASSQETGTGRYEQYF. This rearrangement joins TRBV4-2 to TRBJ2-7; 8 bases are shared with TRBD1. The germline CDR1 and CDR2 sequences are LGHNA and YNFKEQ. The CDR3 is 16 amino acids. After removal of 0 bases from V and 3 bases from J, the junction contained 7 bases not matched to a gene.